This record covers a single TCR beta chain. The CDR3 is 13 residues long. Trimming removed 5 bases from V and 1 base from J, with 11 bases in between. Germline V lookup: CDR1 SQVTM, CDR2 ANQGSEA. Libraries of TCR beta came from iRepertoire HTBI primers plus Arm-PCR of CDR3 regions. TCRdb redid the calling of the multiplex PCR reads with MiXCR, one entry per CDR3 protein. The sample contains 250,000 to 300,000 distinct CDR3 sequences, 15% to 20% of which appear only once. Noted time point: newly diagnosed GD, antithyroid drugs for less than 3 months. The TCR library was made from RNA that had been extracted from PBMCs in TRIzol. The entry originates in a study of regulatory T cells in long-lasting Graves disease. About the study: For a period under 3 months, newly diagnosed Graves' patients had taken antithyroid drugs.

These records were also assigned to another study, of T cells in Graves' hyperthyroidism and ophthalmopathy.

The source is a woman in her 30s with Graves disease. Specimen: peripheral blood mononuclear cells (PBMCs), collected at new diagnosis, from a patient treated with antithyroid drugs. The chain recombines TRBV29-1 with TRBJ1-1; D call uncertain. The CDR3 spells CSVLETRNTEAFF. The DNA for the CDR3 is TGCAGCGTTCTAGAAACAAGGAACACTGAAGCTTTCTTT. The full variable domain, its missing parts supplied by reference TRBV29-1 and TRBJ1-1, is SAVISQKPSRDICQRGTSLTIQCQVDSQVTMMFWYRQQPGQSLTLIATANQGSEATYESGFVIDKFPISRPNLTFSTLTVSNMSPEDSSIYLCSVLETRNTEAFFGQGTRLTVV.